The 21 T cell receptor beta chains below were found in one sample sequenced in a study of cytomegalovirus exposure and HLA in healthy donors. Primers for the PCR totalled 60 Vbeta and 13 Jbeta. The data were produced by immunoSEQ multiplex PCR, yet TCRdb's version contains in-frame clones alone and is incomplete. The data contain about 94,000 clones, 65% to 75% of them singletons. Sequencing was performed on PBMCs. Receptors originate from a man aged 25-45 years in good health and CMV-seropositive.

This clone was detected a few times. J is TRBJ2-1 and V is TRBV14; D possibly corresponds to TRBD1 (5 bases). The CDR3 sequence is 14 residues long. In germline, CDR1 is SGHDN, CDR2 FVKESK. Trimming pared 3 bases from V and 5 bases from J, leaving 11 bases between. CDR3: CASSQNPTDNEQFF. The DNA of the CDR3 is TGTGCCAGCAGCCAGAACCCGACAGACAATGAGCAGTTCTTC.

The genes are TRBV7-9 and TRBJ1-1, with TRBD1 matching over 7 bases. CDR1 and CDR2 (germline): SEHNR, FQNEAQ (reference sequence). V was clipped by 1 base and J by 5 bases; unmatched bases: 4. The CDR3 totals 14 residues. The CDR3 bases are TGTGCCAGCAGCTTAGAAGGGGGCTCGACTGAAGCTTTCTTT. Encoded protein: CASSLEGGSTEAFF.

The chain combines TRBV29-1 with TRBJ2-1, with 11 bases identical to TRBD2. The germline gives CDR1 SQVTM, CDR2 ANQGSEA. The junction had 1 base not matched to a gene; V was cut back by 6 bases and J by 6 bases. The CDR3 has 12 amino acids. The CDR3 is CSVGTSGNEQFF. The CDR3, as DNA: TGCAGCGTCGGGACTAGCGGCAATGAGCAGTTCTTC.

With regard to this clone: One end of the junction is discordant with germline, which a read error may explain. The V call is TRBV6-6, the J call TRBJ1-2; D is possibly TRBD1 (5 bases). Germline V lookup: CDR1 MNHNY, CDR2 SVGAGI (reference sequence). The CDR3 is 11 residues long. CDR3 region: CAVRDFEQEIF. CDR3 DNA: TGTGCCGTCAGAGATTTTGAACAGGAAATATTC.

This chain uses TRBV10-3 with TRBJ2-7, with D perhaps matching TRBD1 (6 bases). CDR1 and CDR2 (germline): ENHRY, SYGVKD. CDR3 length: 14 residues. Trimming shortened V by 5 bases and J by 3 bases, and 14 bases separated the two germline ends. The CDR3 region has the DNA TGTGCCATCAGTCTTGGACAGTCTCTCTACGAGCAGTACTTC. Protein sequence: CAISLGQSLYEQYF.

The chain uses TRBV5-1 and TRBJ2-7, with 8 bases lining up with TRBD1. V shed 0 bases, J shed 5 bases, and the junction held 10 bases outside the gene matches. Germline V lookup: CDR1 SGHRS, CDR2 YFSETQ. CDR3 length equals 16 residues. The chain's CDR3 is CASSLVHQGAGDEQYF. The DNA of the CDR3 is TGCGCCAGCAGCTTGGTACACCAGGGGGCTGGGGACGAGCAGTACTTC.

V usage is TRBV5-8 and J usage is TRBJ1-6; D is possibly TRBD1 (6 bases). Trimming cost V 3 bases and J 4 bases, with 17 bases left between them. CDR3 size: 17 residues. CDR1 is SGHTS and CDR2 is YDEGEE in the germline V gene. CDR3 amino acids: CASSWGKGVEYNSPLHF. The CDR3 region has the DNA TGTGCCAGCAGCTGGGGGAAGGGGGTCGAATATAATTCACCCCTCCACTTT.

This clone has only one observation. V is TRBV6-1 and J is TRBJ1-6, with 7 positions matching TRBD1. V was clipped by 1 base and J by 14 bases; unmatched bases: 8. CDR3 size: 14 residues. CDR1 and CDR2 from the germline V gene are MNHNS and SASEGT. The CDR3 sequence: CASSEDGTAFTLHF. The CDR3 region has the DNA TGTGCCAGCAGTGAAGATGGGACAGCTTTTACCCTCCACTTT.

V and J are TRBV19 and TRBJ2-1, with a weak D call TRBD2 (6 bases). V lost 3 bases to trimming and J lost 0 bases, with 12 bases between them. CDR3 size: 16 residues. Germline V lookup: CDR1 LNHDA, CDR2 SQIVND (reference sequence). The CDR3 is CASSMGGGNSYNEQFF. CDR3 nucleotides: TGTGCCAGTAGTATGGGCGGCGGGAACTCCTACAATGAGCAGTTCTTC.

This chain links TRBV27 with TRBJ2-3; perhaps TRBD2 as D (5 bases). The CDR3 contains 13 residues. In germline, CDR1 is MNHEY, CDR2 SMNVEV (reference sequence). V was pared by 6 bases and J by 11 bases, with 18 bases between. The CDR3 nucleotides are TGTGCCAGCAGACTCGTCCGGGATCGAAAGCAGTATTTT. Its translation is CASRLVRDRKQYF.

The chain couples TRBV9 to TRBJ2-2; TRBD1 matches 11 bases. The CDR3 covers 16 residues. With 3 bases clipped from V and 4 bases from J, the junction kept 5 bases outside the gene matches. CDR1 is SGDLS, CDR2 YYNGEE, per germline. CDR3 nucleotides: TGTGCCAGCAGCGACCGGGACAGGGGGACCACCGGGGAGCTGTTTTTT. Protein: CASSDRDRGTTGELFF. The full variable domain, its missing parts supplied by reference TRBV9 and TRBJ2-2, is DSGVTQTPKHLITATGQRVTLRCSPRSGDLSVYWYQQSLDQGLQFLIQYYNGEERAKGNILERFSAQQFPDLHSELNLSSLELGDSALYFCASSDRDRGTTGELFFGEGSRLTVL.

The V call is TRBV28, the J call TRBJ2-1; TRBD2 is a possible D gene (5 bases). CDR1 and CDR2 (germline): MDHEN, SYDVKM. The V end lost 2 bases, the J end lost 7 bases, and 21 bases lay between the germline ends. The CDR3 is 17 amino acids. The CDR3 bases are TGTGCCAGCAGTTTACGCCGAAACGGACTTTACAAGAATGAGCAGTTCTTC. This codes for CASSLRRNGLYKNEQFF.

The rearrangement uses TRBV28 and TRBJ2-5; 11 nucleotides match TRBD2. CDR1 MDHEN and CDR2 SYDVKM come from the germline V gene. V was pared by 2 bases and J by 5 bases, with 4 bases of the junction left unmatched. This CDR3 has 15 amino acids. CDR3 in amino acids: CASSLLAGGQETQYF. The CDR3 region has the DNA TGTGCCAGCAGTTTACTAGCGGGAGGCCAGGAGACCCAGTACTTC.

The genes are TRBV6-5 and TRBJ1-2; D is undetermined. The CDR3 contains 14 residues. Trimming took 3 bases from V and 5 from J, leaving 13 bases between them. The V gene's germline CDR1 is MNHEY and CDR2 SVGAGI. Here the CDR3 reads CASSYKGRLYGYTF. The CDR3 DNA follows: TGTGCCAGCAGTTATAAAGGCAGGCTTTATGGCTACACCTTC.

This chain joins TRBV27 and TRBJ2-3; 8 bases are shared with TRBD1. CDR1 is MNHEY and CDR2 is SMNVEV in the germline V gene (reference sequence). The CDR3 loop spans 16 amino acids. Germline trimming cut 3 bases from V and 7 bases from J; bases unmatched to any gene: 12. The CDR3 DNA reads TGTGCCAGCAGTTTCGACAGGGGACGCGGCGGGAATACGCAGTATTTT. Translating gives CASSFDRGRGGNTQYF.

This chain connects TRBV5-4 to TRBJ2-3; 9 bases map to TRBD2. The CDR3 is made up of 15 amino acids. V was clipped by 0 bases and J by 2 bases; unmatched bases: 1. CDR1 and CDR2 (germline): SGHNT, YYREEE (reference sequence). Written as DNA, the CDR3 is TGTGCCAGCAGCTTGGGACTAGCGGACACAGATACGCAGTATTTT. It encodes CASSLGLADTDTQYF.

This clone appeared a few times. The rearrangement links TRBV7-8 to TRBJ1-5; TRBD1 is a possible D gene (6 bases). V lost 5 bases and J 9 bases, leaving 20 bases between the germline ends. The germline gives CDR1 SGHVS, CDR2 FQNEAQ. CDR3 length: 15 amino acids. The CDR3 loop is CASSKAGGGMAPQHF. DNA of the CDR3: TGTGCCAGCAGCAAAGCGGGAGGGGGGATGGCGCCCCAGCATTTT. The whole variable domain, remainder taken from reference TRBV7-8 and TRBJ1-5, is GAGVSQSPRYKVAKRGQDVALRCDPISGHVSLFWYQQALGQGPEFLTYFQNEAQLDKSGLPSDRFFAERPEGSVSTLKIQRTQQEDSAVYLCASSKAGGGMAPQHFGDGTRLSIL.

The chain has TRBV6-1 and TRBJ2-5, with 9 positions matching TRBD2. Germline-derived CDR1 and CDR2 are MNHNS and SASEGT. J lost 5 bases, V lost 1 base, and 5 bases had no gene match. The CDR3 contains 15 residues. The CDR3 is CASSEVGGGAETQYF. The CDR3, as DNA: TGTGCCAGCAGTGAAGTGGGCGGGGGGGCGGAGACCCAGTACTTC.

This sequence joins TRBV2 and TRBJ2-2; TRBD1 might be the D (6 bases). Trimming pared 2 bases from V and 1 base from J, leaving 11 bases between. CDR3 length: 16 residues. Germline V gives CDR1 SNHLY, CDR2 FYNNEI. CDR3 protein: CASSESGTMNTGELFF. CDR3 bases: TGTGCCAGCAGTGAATCCGGGACAATGAACACCGGGGAGCTGTTTTTT.

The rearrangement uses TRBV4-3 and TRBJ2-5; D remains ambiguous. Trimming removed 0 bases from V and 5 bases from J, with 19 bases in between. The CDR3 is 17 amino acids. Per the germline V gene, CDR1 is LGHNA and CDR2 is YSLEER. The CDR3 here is CASSQDPFGSNAETQYF. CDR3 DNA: TGCGCCAGCAGCCAAGATCCCTTCGGGTCGAATGCTGAGACCCAGTACTTC.

CDR3 amino acids: CASSLDLANEQFF. In DNA, the CDR3 is TGCGCCAGCAGCTTGGACCTCGCGAATGAGCAGTTCTTC. The V gene is TRBV5-1, the J gene TRBJ2-1, with D uncertain. Trimming took off 0 bases at V and 7 bases at J, with 8 bases between the two ends. The CDR3 is made up of 13 amino acids. Looked up from germline, CDR1 is SGHRS and CDR2 is YFSETQ.